The source of this TCR beta chain is a study of identifying expanded T cells in peripheral blood. Here immunoSEQ multiplex PCR was the method, and the copy in TCRdb shows in-frame clones only, minus some. The repertoire has roughly 130,000 clones, less than 90% of them found once; the top ten carry around 8.2%. The CDR3 consists of 15 residues. Germline V gene data show CDR1 as SGHNT and CDR2 as YENEEA. The V gene lost 5 bases and the J gene lost 5 bases, with 17 bases spanning the gap. This clone was observed a single time. The source of this sequence is a person between 18 and 75 years old in good health. This chain links TRBV11-3 with TRBJ2-3; D assignment may be TRBD1 or TRBD2 (5 bases each). The sample taken for sequencing was blood. Here the CDR3 reads CASSLGDREGDTQYF. CDR3 in DNA: TGTGCCAGCAGCCTAGGGGACCGCGAAGGAGATACGCAGTATTTT. Full variable domain (remainder filled in from reference TRBV11-3 and TRBJ2-3): EAGVVQSPRYKIIEKKQPVAFWCNPISGHNTLYWYLQNLGQGPELLIRYENEEAVDDSQLPKDRFSAERLKGVDSTLKIQPAELGDSAVYLCASSLGDREGDTQYFGPGTRLTVL.